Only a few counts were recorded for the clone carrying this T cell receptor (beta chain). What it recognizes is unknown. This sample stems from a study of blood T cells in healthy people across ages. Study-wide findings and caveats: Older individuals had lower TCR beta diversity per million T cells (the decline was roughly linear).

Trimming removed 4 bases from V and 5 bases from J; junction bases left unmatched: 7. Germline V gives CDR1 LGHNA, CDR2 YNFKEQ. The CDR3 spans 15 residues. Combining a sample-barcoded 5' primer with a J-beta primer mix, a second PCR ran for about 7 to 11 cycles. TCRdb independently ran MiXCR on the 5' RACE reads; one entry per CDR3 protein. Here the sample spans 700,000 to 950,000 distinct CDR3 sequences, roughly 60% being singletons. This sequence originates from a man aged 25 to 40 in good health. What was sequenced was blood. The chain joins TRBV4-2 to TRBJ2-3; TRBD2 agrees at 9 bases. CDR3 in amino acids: CASSLAGEPLDTQYF. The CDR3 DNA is TGTGCCAGCAGCCTAGCGGGAGAACCTTTAGATACGCAGTATTTT.